Below, 19 T cell receptor beta chains from the same sample are listed, as sequenced in a study of OX40 agonist ivuxolimab in advanced cancers. Clones were read by immunoSEQ multiplex PCR, and TCRdb kept only the in-frame ones, dropping some. The data contain fewer than 50,000 clones, more than 80% of them seen just once; the ten biggest clones take up roughly a sixth. The sample was CD4+ or CD8+ T cells sorted from blood, taken in a trial of the OX40 agonist ivuxolimab. The origin of the receptors is an adult with an advanced solid tumor such as melanoma, head and neck, liver or kidney cancer.

This chain uses TRBV7-9 with TRBJ1-2; D remains ambiguous. The CDR3 contains 13 residues. Per germline, CDR1 SEHNR and CDR2 FQNEAQ (reference sequence). Trimming shortened V by 5 bases and J by 8 bases, and 15 bases separated the two germline ends. CDR3 sequence (DNA): TGTGCCAGCAGCCCACTAAACATGCGCGGCTACACCTTC. It specifies CASSPLNMRGYTF.

The rearrangement joins TRBV30 to TRBJ1-1; a possible D gene is TRBD1 (6 bases). This CDR3 comprises 13 residues. V lost 0 bases to trimming and J lost 5 bases, with 10 bases between them. Germline V CDR1 and CDR2: GTSNPN, SVGIG (reference sequence). The CDR3 loop reads CAWSVGGGTEAFF. The DNA for the CDR3 is TGTGCCTGGAGTGTAGGGGGAGGGACTGAAGCTTTCTTT.

This chain links TRBV28 with TRBJ2-2, with 16 bases that match TRBD2. CDR1 MDHEN and CDR2 SYDVKM come from the germline V gene. The V and J ends lost 4 bases and 6 bases, in that order; junction bases with no gene match: 8. The length of the CDR3 is 18 residues. The CDR3 loop is CASSSGTSGRAGSGELFF. The CDR3 DNA reads TGTGCCAGCAGTTCCGGGACTAGCGGGAGGGCCGGTTCCGGGGAGCTGTTTTTT. Drawing the rest from reference TRBV28 and TRBJ2-2, the complete variable domain is DVKVTQSSRYLVKRTGEKVFLECVQDMDHENMFWYRQDPGLGLRLIYFSYDVKMKEKGDIPEGYSVSREKKERFSLILESASTNQTSMYLCASSSGTSGRAGSGELFFGEGSRLTVL.

This clone counts as medium-sized. The rearrangement joins TRBV10-2 to TRBJ2-1; tentative D call: TRBD1 (5 bases). Looked up from germline, CDR1 is WSHSY and CDR2 is SAAADI. Trimming stripped 0 bases from V and 7 bases from J, with 7 bases between. There are 13 residues in the CDR3. Written as DNA, the CDR3 is TGCGCCAGCAGTGAGTCGGGGCCTAATGAGCAGTTCTTC. This encodes CASSESGPNEQFF.

This clone occurred once. V gene TRBV2 combines with J gene TRBJ2-3; a weak D match, TRBD2 (6 bases). Germline lookup yields CDR1 SNHLY and CDR2 FYNNEI. This CDR3 contains 12 residues. The ends were cut back, 8 bases at V and 4 bases at J, with 10 bases in the middle. CDR3 bases: TGTGCCAGCCCTGAGCGGGCAGATACGCAGTATTTT. Residues: CASPERADTQYF.

The chain recombines TRBV6-1 with TRBJ1-1; TRBD1 might be the D (5 bases). The CDR3 covers 13 residues. Trimming shortened V by 8 bases and J by 6 bases, and 16 bases separated the two germline ends. Germline-derived CDR1 and CDR2 are MNHNS and SASEGT. The CDR3 sequence: CASELGGPPEAFF. The CDR3 DNA sequence: TGTGCCAGCGAACTGGGGGGACCTCCTGAAGCTTTCTTT.

This clone appeared a single time. V and J are TRBV28 and TRBJ2-2; D not resolved. CDR1 is MDHEN and CDR2 is SYDVKM in the germline V gene. CDR3 length: 16 residues. Trimming took off 3 bases at V and 6 bases at J, with 17 bases between the two ends. CDR3 nucleotide sequence: TGTGCCAGCAGTTTTAGTAGTTTAGCAGGACCCGGGGAGCTGTTTTTT. Protein: CASSFSSLAGPGELFF.

This chain uses TRBV4-1 with TRBJ2-2; D ambiguous. Germline V gene sequence: CDR1 MGHRA, CDR2 YSYEKL. The CDR3 length is 14 residues. The germline V and J ends were trimmed by 0 bases and 5 bases, with 7 bases remaining between them. The CDR3, as DNA: TGCGCCAGCAGCCAAGATAGGTTGACCGGGGAGCTGTTTTTT. Residues: CASSQDRLTGELFF.

This clone showed up just once. This chain joins TRBV4-1 and TRBJ1-1, with D perhaps TRBD1 (5 bases). The length of the CDR3 is 15 residues. Germline loops: CDR1 MGHRA, CDR2 YSYEKL. Trimming stripped 4 bases from V and 0 bases from J, with 12 bases between. The CDR3 DNA reads TGCGCCAGCAGCCTTGGAGGGACTTTGAACACTGAAGCTTTCTTT. Its protein product is CASSLGGTLNTEAFF.

The chain recombines TRBV19 with TRBJ1-1; D gene unclear. This CDR3 is built from 15 residues. Trimming shortened V by 5 bases and J by 6 bases, and 19 bases separated the two germline ends. Germline V gives CDR1 LNHDA, CDR2 SQIVND (reference sequence). The CDR3 region has the DNA TGTGCCAGTAGTTTAACACAAGAACTGGTCTCTGAAGCTTTCTTT. Its translation: CASSLTQELVSEAFF. Combining the CDR3 with reference TRBV19 and TRBJ1-1 gives the whole variable domain DGGITQSPKYLFRKEGQNVTLSCEQNLNHDAMYWYRQDPGQGLRLIYYSQIVNDFQKGDIAEGYSVSREKKESFPLTVTSAQKNPTAFYLCASSLTQELVSEAFFGQGTRLTVV.

The CDR3 DNA reads as TGTGCCAGCAGCTTTCGTGGGAGGGCCACCGGGGAGCTGTTTTTT. It codes for CASSFRGRATGELFF. J is TRBJ2-2 and V is TRBV5-6; 7 positions agree with TRBD2. The CDR3 consists of 15 residues. In germline, CDR1 is SGHDT, CDR2 YYEEEE. V dropped 2 bases and J dropped 4; count of bases not matched to a gene: 5.

V usage is TRBV27 and J usage is TRBJ2-7, with 7 bases fitting TRBD1. The CDR3 covers 16 residues. Germline-derived CDR1 and CDR2 are MNHEY and SMNVEV (reference sequence). V dropped 6 bases and J dropped 3; count of bases not matched to a gene: 14. CDR3 loop: CASSPSAGGLNYEQYF. The CDR3 DNA sequence: TGTGCCAGCAGCCCCTCGGCAGGGGGTTTAAACTACGAGCAGTACTTC.

The genes are TRBV25-1 and TRBJ1-1; D is ambiguous. The V gene's germline CDR1 is MGHDK and CDR2 SYGVNS. The CDR3 contains 13 residues. V was shortened by 4 bases and J by 0 bases, with 6 bases between the two germline ends. CDR3 in amino acids: CASSGSLNTEAFF. In DNA, the CDR3 is TGTGCCAGCAGTGGGAGTCTGAACACTGAAGCTTTCTTT.

The rearrangement uses TRBV5-1 and TRBJ2-5; the match to TRBD2 covers 10 bases. CDR3 length: 13 amino acids. Trimming cost V 4 bases and J 13 bases; bases outside gene matches: 10. Germline values: CDR1 SGHRS, CDR2 YFSETQ. CDR3 amino acids: CASSQPSAGGWYF. The CDR3, as DNA: TGCGCCAGCAGCCAACCATCAGCGGGGGGGTGGTACTTC.

The chain combines TRBV9 with TRBJ2-2; D is unresolved. Germline values: CDR1 SGDLS, CDR2 YYNGEE. V gave up 6 bases and J gave up 4 bases, with 10 bases separating them. The CDR3 is made up of 13 amino acids. The CDR3 region is CASTPVGTGELFF. The CDR3 DNA is TGTGCCAGCACGCCCGTAGGCACCGGGGAGCTGTTTTTT.

This rearrangement joins TRBV5-7 to TRBJ2-1; 15 bases fit TRBD2. TRBV5-7 carries the ORF label, with uncertain function. J was trimmed by 2 bases and V by 4 bases; bases with no gene match: 7. The CDR3 runs 18 residues. This CDR3 is CASSPEGLAGGPYNEQFF. CDR3 DNA: TGTGCCAGCAGCCCCGAGGGACTAGCGGGAGGCCCCTACAATGAGCAGTTCTTC.

The rearrangement joins TRBV7-8 to TRBJ2-7, with 8 bases lining up with TRBD1. Unmatched junction bases numbered 22, after V lost 7 bases and J lost 5 bases. Germline V gene sequence: CDR1 SGHVS, CDR2 FQNEAQ. The CDR3 spans 18 residues. The DNA of the CDR3 is TGTGCCAGCAACAACGATCCAAACTGGGACAGGCGAGTTCACGAGCAGTACTTC. Translation: CASNNDPNWDRRVHEQYF. Combining the CDR3 with reference TRBV7-8 and TRBJ2-7 gives the whole variable domain GAGVSQSPRYKVAKRGQDVALRCDPISGHVSLFWYQQALGQGPEFLTYFQNEAQLDKSGLPSDRFFAERPEGSVSTLKIQRTQQEDSAVYLCASNNDPNWDRRVHEQYFGPGTRLTVT.

The chain recombines TRBV18 with TRBJ2-2; 8 bases agree with TRBD1. This CDR3 is 14 amino acids long. Germline lookup yields CDR1 KGHSH and CDR2 LQKENI. Trimming cost V 0 bases and J 6 bases; bases outside gene matches: 0. This CDR3 is CASSPPTGAGELFF. The CDR3 nucleotides are TGTGCCAGCTCACCACCGACAGGGGCCGGGGAGCTGTTTTTT.

This chain joins TRBV7-8 and TRBJ2-1; 10 positions match TRBD2. CDR3 size: 17 residues. Germline CDR1 and CDR2: SGHVS and FQNEAQ. V was pared by 5 bases and J by 4 bases, with 11 bases of the junction left unmatched. The CDR3 region has the DNA TGTGCCAGCAGCCAGGGACTAGCGAGTCCTTTTTACAATGAGCAGTTCTTC. This sequence encodes CASSQGLASPFYNEQFF.